This TCR beta chain was identified during a study of high-grade serous ovarian cancer treatment subgroups. Whole-study context: Mean per sample: around 14,000 reads, about 7,000 unique TCR beta rearrangements.

Tumor samples were obtained before definitive surgery or chemotherapy. The protocol was immunoSEQ multiplex PCR, while the TCRdb copy is restricted to in-frame clones and leaves out a portion. The profile shows roughly 970 clones, 82% of them singletons. Germline V CDR1 and CDR2: SGHTS, YDEGEE. The CDR3 sequence is 14 residues long. With 4 bases clipped from V and 2 bases from J, the junction kept 1 base outside the gene matches. Remarks on this clone: No antigen is known for it.

Study results and caveats: CDR1 and CDR2 were left unanalyzed; analyses focused on CDR3. Different patients shared almost no repertoire; same-patient tumors shared roughly 0.095 to 0.85.

The sample comprised tumor tissue. The rearrangement joins TRBV5-8 to TRBJ2-7; TRBD2 matches at 12 bases. The source of this sequence is a human donor with high-grade serous ovarian cancer. The CDR3, as DNA: TGTGCCAGCAGCCGGACTAGCGGGACCTACGAGCAGTACTTC. Its protein is CASSRTSGTYEQYF.